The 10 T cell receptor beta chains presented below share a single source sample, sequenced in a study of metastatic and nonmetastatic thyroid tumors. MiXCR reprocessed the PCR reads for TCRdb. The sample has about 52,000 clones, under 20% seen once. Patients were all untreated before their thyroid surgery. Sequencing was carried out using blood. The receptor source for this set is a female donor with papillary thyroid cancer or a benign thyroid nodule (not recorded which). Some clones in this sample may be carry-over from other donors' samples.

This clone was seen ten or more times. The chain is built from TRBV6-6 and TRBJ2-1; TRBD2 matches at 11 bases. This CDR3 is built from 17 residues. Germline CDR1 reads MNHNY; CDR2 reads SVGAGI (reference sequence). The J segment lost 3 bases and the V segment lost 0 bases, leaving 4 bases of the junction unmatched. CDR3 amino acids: CASSYSRLAGGYNEQFF. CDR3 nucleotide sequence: TGTGCCAGCAGTTACTCGAGGCTAGCGGGAGGCTACAATGAGCAGTTCTTC.

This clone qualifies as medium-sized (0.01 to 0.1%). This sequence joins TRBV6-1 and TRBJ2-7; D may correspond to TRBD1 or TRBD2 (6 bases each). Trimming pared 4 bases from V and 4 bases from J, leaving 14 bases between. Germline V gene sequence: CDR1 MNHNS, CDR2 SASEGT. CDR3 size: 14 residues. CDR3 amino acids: CASSVTEGGYEQYF. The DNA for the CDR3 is TGTGCCAGCAGTGTTACAGAGGGGGGTTACGAGCAGTACTTC.

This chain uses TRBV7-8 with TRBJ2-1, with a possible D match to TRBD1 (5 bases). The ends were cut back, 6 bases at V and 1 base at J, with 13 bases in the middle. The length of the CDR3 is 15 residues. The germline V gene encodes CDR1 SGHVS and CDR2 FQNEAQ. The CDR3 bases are TGTGCCAGCAGGTTCAGGGAATCTTCCTACAATGAGCAGTTCTTC. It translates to CASRFRESSYNEQFF.

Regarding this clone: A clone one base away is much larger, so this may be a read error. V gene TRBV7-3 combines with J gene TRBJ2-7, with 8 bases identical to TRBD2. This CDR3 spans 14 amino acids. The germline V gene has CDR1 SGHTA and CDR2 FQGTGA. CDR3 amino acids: CTSSLSPGGSEQYF. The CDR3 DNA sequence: TGTACCAGCAGCTTGTCCCCGGGGGGGAGCGAGCAGTACTTC.

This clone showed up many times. The CDR3 is CAISEGDGTSYEQYF. In nucleotides, the CDR3 is TGTGCCATCAGTGAAGGCGACGGGACCAGCTACGAGCAGTACTTC. This chain uses TRBV10-3 with TRBJ2-7; the D gene could be TRBD1 or TRBD2 (5 bases each). Trimming pared 3 bases from V and 3 bases from J, leaving 15 bases between. In germline, CDR1 is ENHRY, CDR2 SYGVKD. CDR3 length equals 15 residues.

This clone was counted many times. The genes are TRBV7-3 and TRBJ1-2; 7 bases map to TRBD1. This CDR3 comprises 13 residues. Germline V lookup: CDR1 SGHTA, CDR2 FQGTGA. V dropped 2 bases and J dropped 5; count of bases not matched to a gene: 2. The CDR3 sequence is CASSLQGGYGYTF. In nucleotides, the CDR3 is TGTGCCAGCAGCTTACAGGGGGGATATGGCTACACCTTC.

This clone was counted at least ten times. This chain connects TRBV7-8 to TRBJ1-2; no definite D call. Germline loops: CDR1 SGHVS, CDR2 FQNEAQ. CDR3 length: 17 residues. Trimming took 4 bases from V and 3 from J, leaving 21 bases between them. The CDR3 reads CASSSPRAGIGHYGYTF. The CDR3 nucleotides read TGTGCCAGCAGCTCCCCCCGGGCCGGGATCGGGCACTATGGCTACACCTTC.

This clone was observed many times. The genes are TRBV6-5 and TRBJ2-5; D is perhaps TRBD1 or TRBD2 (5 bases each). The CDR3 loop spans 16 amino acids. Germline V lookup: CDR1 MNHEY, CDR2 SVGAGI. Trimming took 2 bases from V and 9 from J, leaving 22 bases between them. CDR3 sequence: CASSYNSRDLGGAQYF. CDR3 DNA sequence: TGTGCCAGCAGTTACAACTCCCGGGACCTAGGTGGGGCCCAGTACTTC.

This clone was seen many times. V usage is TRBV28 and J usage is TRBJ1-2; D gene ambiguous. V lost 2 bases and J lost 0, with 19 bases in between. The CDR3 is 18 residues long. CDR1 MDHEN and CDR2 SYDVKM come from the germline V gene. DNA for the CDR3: TGTGCCAGCAGTTTACCCCGTTGGGGTAGCACAGCTAACTATGGCTACACCTTC. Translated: CASSLPRWGSTANYGYTF.

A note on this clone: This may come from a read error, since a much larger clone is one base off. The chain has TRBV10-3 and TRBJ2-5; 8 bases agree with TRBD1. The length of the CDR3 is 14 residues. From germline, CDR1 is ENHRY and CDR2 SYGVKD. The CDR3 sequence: CAISETGGTENQYF. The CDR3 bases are TGTGCCATCAGTGAGACAGGGGGGACGGAGAACCAGTACTTC.